Listed below are T cell receptor beta chains from one sample, sequenced in a study of blood T cell repertoires in COVID-19. Data came from immunoSEQ multiplex PCR; TCRdb stores just in-frame clones and leaves some out. This sample has fewer than 110,000 clones; about 91% occur once, and the top ten carry 5.5% to 8%. What was sequenced was peripheral blood. The receptors originated from a man aged 45 to 65 with active or convalescent COVID-19. The CDR3 runs from the conserved cysteine through the conserved F or W. The D gene is left open where the match is weak. Clone sizes are given selectively: once, few, many, or a class where the clone is expanded.

TRBV18	NA	TRBD2	TRBJ2-1	CASSPERGPKEQFF	TGTGCCAGCTCACCTGAGCGGGGTCCCAAGGAGCAGTTCTTC
TRBV7-9	NA	NA	TRBJ1-6	CASSLSGTRRNSPLHF	TGTGCCAGCAGCTTATCCGGGACAAGGCGAAATTCACCCCTCCACTTT
TRBV21-1	NA	NA	TRBJ1-1	CASSARTLPGTEAFF	TGTGCCAGCAGCGCTCGGACATTACCAGGCACTGAAGCTTTCTTT
TRBV9	NA	NA	TRBJ1-6	CASSVDPTDNSPLHF	TGTGCCAGCAGCGTAGATCCTACAGATAATTCACCCCTCCACTTT
TRBV10-2	few	NA	TRBJ2-3	CASRDLGVTDTQYF	TGCGCCAGCAGGGACCTGGGAGTCACAGATACGCAGTATTTT
TRBV13	NA	NA	TRBJ2-7	CASSRGGRSAMSEQYF	TGTGCCAGCAGCAGGGGGGGGCGCTCCGCGATGTCCGAGCAGTACTTC
TRBV5-8	NA	NA	TRBJ1-5	CASSSYVLGGNQPQHF	TGTGCCAGCAGCTCGTATGTCCTCGGGGGGAATCAGCCCCAGCATTTT
TRBV28	NA	TRBD2	TRBJ2-3	CASSPPAAGASTDTQYF	TGTGCCAGCAGTCCTCCCGCAGCGGGAGCTAGCACAGATACGCAGTATTTT
TRBV19	NA	NA	TRBJ1-1	CASSSRGSGGEAFF	TGTGCCAGTAGTAGTCGCGGGTCAGGTGGCGAAGCTTTCTTT
TRBV3-1/TRBV3-2	NA	TRBD1	TRBJ2-3	CASSPTTGGGGDTQYF	TGTGCCAGCAGCCCGACGACAGGGGGCGGTGGGGATACGCAGTATTTT
TRBV6-2/TRBV6-3	NA	NA	TRBJ2-1	CASSYTPRGRIGNEQFF	TGTGCCAGCAGTTACACCCCGAGAGGGAGAATTGGAAATGAGCAGTTCTTC
TRBV19	NA	NA	TRBJ1-5	CASSIVWGGSNQPQHF	TGTGCCAGTAGTATCGTTTGGGGGGGGAGCAATCAGCCCCAGCATTTT
TRBV5-1	NA	TRBD1	TRBJ2-7	CASSLGNRDRVDEQYF	TGCGCCAGCAGCTTGGGTAACCGGGACAGGGTCGACGAGCAGTACTTC
TRBV12-5	NA	TRBD1	TRBJ1-2	CASGLVQGQTIYGYTF	TGTGCTAGTGGTTTGGTACAGGGGCAAACGATCTATGGCTACACCTTC
TRBV12-3/TRBV12-4	NA	NA	TRBJ1-2	CASSKDTRGYTF	TGTGCCAGCAGCAAGGACACCCGGGGCTACACCTTC
TRBV30	NA	NA	TRBJ1-1	CAWSSQSNTEAFF	TGTGCCTGGAGCTCACAGTCCAACACTGAAGCTTTCTTT
TRBV29-1	NA	NA	TRBJ2-1	CSAENRAAYNEQFF	TGCAGCGCCGAGAACAGGGCGGCCTACAATGAGCAGTTCTTC
TRBV27	NA	NA	TRBJ2-3	CASQLSRLALGTQYF	TGTGCCAGCCAGCTATCTCGTCTAGCTTTAGGTACGCAGTATTTT
TRBV6-2/TRBV6-3	once	TRBD2	TRBJ2-7	CASSYPSGIYSYEQYF	TGTGCCAGCAGTTACCCTAGCGGCATCTACTCCTACGAGCAGTACTTC
TRBV3-1/TRBV3-2	NA	NA	TRBJ2-2	CASSLHGQGGTGELFF	TGTGCCAGCAGCCTACACGGGCAGGGAGGAACCGGGGAGCTGTTTTTT
TRBV19	NA	NA	TRBJ2-1	CASSIDLYGGATAYNEQFF	TGTGCCAGTAGTATAGATCTATATGGGGGGGCAACGGCCTACAATGAGCAGTTCTTC
TRBV10-3	NA	NA	TRBJ2-6	CAISESGAGANVLTF	TGTGCCATCAGTGAGTCCGGGGCTGGGGCCAACGTCCTGACTTTC
TRBV7-9	NA	NA	TRBJ2-1	CRGPNYNEQFF	TGTAGAGGGCCGAATTACAATGAGCAGTTCTTC
TRBV11-2	NA	TRBD1	TRBJ1-6	CASSSRQGDSPLHF	TGTGCCAGCAGCTCCCGACAGGGGGATTCACCCCTCCACTTT
TRBV9	NA	NA	TRBJ1-1	CASSADSGNTEAFF	TGTGCCAGCAGTGCGGACAGCGGGAACACTGAAGCTTTCTTT
TRBV18	NA	TRBD2	TRBJ2-7	CASSGLADSYEQYF	TGTGCCAGCTCGGGACTAGCGGACTCCTACGAGCAGTACTTC
TRBV6-2/TRBV6-3	NA	TRBD1	TRBJ2-3	CASSPTGGISGDTQYF	TGTGCCAGCAGTCCCACAGGGGGGATTAGCGGAGATACGCAGTATTTT
TRBV4-1	NA	TRBD1	TRBJ2-5	CASSQGTGVETQYF	TGCGCCAGCAGCCAAGGGACAGGGGTCGAGACCCAGTACTTC
TRBV9	NA	NA	TRBJ2-5	CASSVDEEETQYF	TGTGCCAGCAGCGTAGATGAAGAGGAGACCCAGTACTTC
TRBV4-2	NA	TRBD2	TRBJ2-2	CASSQEWLAGDGSAGELFF	TGTGCCAGCAGCCAAGAGTGGCTAGCGGGGGATGGTAGCGCCGGGGAGCTGTTTTTT
TRBV28	NA	TRBD1	TRBJ1-5	CASSPDRGNQPQHF	TGTGCCAGCAGTCCGGACAGGGGCAATCAGCCCCAGCATTTT
TRBV27	NA	NA	TRBJ1-3	CASGISGNTIYF	TGTGCCAGCGGCATCTCTGGAAACACCATATATTTT
TRBV19	NA	TRBD1	TRBJ1-2	CASSPGQGIYTF	TGTGCCAGTAGTCCGGGACAGGGGATCTACACCTTC
TRBV28	NA	TRBD1	TRBJ1-2	CASRTGSAGYTF	TGTGCCAGCAGGACAGGGTCGGCTGGCTACACCTTC
TRBV29-1	NA	NA	TRBJ2-6	CSVALSGANVLTF	TGCAGCGTTGCCCTCTCTGGGGCCAACGTCCTGACTTTC
TRBV19	NA	NA	TRBJ1-1	CASSIGQFRGTEAFF	TGTGCCAGTAGTATAGGACAGTTTAGGGGCACTGAAGCTTTCTTT
TRBV4-3	NA	NA	TRBJ1-2	CASSQEQAGRYTF	TGCGCCAGCAGCCAAGAACAGGCCGGCCGCTACACCTTC
TRBV7-2	NA	TRBD1	TRBJ2-5	CASRRQGARSETQYF	TGTGCCAGCAGGAGACAGGGGGCGCGTTCGGAGACCCAGTACTTC
TRBV4-1	NA	TRBD1	TRBJ2-7	CASSQGRTGAHEQYF	TGCGCCAGCAGCCAAGGCCGGACAGGGGCGCACGAGCAGTACTTC
TRBV24-1	NA	TRBD1	TRBJ1-2	CATSETGGYGYTF	TGTGCCACCAGTGAAACAGGGGGCTATGGCTACACCTTC
TRBV11-1	NA	NA	TRBJ1-1	CASSVRRGTEAFF	TGTGCCAGCAGCGTACGGAGAGGGACTGAAGCTTTCTTT
TRBV12-3/TRBV12-4	NA	TRBD1	TRBJ1-1	CASLKQGVGAFF	TGTGCCAGCCTTAAACAGGGGGTTGGAGCTTTCTTT
TRBV7-9	NA	NA	TRBJ1-3	CASSLPAGVRGNTIYF	TGTGCCAGCAGCTTACCCGCAGGGGTTCGTGGAAACACCATATATTTT
TRBV4-1	once	TRBD2	TRBJ2-2	CASSQGTSGTNTGELFF	TGCGCCAGCAGCCAAGGGACTAGCGGGACGAACACCGGGGAGCTGTTTTTT
TRBV9	NA	NA	TRBJ1-1	CASSTGNTEAFF	TGTGCCAGCAGCACGGGGAACACTGAAGCTTTCTTT
TRBV19	once	NA	TRBJ1-2	CASVGGRNYGYTF	TGTGCCAGTGTAGGGGGTAGGAACTATGGCTACACCTTC